The next 9 T cell receptor beta chains were all read from a single sample in a study of T cell repertoires in cytomegalovirus infection. TCRdb analysed the reads with MiXCR anew, one entry per CDR3 protein. In the table there are a few hundred thousand distinct CDR3 sequences, around 20% of which are singletons. The antigens for these receptors are not known. This material consisted of cultured PBMCs, taken from culture after CMV antigen stimulation. These receptor sequences come from a human donor in good health (CMV status not recorded). Some clones in this sample may be carry-over from other donors' samples.

In its sample, this clonotype was seen a few times. V is TRBV24-1 and J is TRBJ2-1, with 7 bases fitting TRBD1. V trimming: 4 bases; J trimming: 0 bases; junction bases outside the gene matches: 2. Germline CDR1 reads KGHDR; CDR2 reads SFDVKD. CDR3 length: 15 residues. CDR3 nucleotide sequence: TGTGCCACCAGTGACCGGGACAGCTCCTACAATGAGCAGTTCTTC. Protein: CATSDRDSSYNEQFF.

The V and J genes are TRBV5-1 and TRBJ1-1; 7 bases agree with TRBD1. Germline V gives CDR1 SGHRS, CDR2 YFSETQ. V lost 3 bases to trimming and J lost 5 bases; unmatched junction nucleotides: 4. This CDR3 contains 13 residues. The CDR3 sequence is CASSSRTGTEAFF. CDR3 bases: TGCGCCAGCAGCTCTCGGACAGGTACTGAAGCTTTCTTT.

This chain links TRBV6-2 or TRBV6-3 with TRBJ1-1; D gene unclear. Germline CDR1 reads MNHEY; CDR2 reads SVGEGT. With 8 bases removed from V and 1 base from J, the gap between germline ends came to 11 bases. The CDR3 spans 13 residues. CDR3 amino acids: CASLSAPNTEAFF. CDR3 DNA: TGTGCCAGCTTGTCCGCTCCGAACACTGAAGCTTTCTTT.

This clonotype was recorded a few times. V and J are TRBV28 and TRBJ2-1; no clear D gene. CDR1 and CDR2 from the germline V gene are MDHEN and SYDVKM. The CDR3 totals 13 residues. Trimming pared 6 bases from V and 9 bases from J, leaving 15 bases between. The CDR3 loop reads CASSAMPGVEQFF. CDR3 nucleotide sequence: TGTGCCAGCAGCGCCATGCCCGGAGTTGAGCAGTTCTTC.

This clonotype was seen at least ten times. J is TRBJ2-7 and V is TRBV7-2; no clear D. Per the germline V gene, CDR1 is SGHTA and CDR2 is FQGNSA. The CDR3 runs to 13 residues. Trimming removed 1 base at V and 6 bases at J, with 10 bases between. In DNA, the CDR3 is TGTGCCAGCAGCTTAGAGCCTAGTTCCGAGCAGTACTTC. Translating gives CASSLEPSSEQYF.

This clonotype occurred a few times. The chain is built from TRBV12-3 or TRBV12-4 and TRBJ2-3; D possibly corresponds to TRBD1 (5 bases). Trimming removed 1 base from V and 1 base from J, with 9 bases in between. The CDR3 loop spans 15 amino acids. The CDR3 loop is CASSLGGLGTDTQYF. Here the CDR3 DNA reads TGTGCCAGCAGTTTAGGGGGCTTGGGCACAGATACGCAGTATTTT.

The V and J genes are TRBV27 and TRBJ2-7, with D perhaps assigned TRBD1 or TRBD2 (6 bases each). The V gene's germline CDR1 is MNHEY and CDR2 SMNVEV (reference sequence). The CDR3 consists of 14 residues. The ends were cut back, 3 bases at V and 4 bases at J, with 13 bases in the middle. The CDR3 protein is CASSFGGPRYEQYF. CDR3 bases: TGTGCCAGCAGTTTTGGGGGGCCTAGGTACGAGCAGTACTTC.

This clonotype was recorded at least ten times. The gene calls are TRBV6-1 and TRBJ2-3; a weak D match, TRBD2 (5 bases). V lost 5 bases, J lost 2 bases, and 11 bases lay in between. From germline, CDR1 is MNHNS and CDR2 SASEGT. The CDR3 extends over 14 amino acids. The DNA of the CDR3 is TGTGCCAGCAGTCGGGCGGGCGACACAGATACGCAGTATTTT. Its translation: CASSRAGDTDTQYF.

The V call is TRBV20-1, the J call TRBJ1-5; 7 bases are shared with TRBD1. Trimming removed 6 bases from V and 1 base from J; junction bases left unmatched: 12. CDR1 and CDR2 from the germline V gene are DFQATT and SNEGSKA (reference sequence). CDR3 length: 16 residues. CDR3 coding DNA: TGCAGTGCCGGACCGACAGGGCGTGAGAGCAATCAGCCCCAGCATTTT. It specifies CSAGPTGRESNQPQHF.